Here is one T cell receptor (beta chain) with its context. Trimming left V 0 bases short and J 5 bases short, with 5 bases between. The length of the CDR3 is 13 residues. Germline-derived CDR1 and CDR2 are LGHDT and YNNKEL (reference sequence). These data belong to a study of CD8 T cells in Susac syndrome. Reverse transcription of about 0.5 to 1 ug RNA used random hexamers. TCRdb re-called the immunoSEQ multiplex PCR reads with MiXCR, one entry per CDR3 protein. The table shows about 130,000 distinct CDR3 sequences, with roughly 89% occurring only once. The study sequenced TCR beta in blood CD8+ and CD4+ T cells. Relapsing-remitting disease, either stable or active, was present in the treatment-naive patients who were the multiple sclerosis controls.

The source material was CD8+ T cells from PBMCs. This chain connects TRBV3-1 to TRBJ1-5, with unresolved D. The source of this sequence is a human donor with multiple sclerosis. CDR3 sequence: CASSQELDQPQHF. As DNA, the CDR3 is TGTGCCAGCAGCCAAGAGTTGGATCAGCCCCAGCATTTT.